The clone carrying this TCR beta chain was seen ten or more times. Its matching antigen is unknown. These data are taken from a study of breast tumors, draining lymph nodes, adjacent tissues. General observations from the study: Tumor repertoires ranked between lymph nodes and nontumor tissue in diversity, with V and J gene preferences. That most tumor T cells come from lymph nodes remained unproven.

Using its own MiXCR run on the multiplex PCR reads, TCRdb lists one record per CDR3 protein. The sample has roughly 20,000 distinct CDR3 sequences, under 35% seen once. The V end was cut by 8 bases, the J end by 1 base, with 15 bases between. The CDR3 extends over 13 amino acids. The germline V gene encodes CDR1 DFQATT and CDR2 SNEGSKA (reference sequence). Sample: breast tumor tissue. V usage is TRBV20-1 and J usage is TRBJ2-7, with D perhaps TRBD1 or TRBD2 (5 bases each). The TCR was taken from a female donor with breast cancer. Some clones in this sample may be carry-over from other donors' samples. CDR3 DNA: TGCAGTCCTTCAGGGAGTTCTTCCTACGAGCAGTACTTC. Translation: CSPSGSSSYEQYF.